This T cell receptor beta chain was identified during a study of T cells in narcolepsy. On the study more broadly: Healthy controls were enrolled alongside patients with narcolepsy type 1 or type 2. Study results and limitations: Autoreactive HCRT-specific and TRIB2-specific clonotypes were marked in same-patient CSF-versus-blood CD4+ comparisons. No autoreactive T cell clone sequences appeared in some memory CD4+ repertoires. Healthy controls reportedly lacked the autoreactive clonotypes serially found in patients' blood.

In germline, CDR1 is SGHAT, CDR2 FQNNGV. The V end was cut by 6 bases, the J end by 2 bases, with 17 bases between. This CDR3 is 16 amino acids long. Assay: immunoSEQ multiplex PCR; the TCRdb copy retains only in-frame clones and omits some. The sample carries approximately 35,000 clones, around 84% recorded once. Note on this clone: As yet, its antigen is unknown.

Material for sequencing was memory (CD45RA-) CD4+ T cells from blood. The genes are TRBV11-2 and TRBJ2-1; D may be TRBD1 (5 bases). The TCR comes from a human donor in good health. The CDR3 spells CASRPGQGRTYNEQFF. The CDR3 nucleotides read TGTGCCAGCAGACCTGGGCAGGGCCGGACCTACAATGAGCAGTTCTTC.